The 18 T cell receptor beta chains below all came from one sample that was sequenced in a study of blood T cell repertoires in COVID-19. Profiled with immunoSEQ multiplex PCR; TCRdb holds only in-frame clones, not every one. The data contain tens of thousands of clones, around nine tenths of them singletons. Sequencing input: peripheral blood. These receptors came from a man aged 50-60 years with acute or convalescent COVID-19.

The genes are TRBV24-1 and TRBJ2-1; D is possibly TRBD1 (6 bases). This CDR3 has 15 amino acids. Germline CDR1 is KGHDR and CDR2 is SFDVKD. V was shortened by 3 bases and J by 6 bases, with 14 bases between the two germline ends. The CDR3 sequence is CATSDSRGSGNEQFF. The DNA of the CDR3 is TGTGCCACCAGTGATAGCAGGGGATCGGGCAATGAGCAGTTCTTC.

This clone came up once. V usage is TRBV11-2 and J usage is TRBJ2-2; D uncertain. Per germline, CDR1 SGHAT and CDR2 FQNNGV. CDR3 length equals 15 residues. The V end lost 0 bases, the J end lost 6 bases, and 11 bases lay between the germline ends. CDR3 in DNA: TGTGCCAGCAGCTTAGATCTAAAGAGCTCCGGGGAGCTGTTTTTT. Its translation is CASSLDLKSSGELFF.

CDR3 loop: CASRHAGGGEKLFF. Written as DNA, the CDR3 is TGTGCCAGCAGACACGCAGGGGGCGGTGAAAAACTGTTTTTT. V gene TRBV6-5 combines with J gene TRBJ1-4; TRBD1 matches at 8 bases. This CDR3 has 14 amino acids. Germline V gene lookup returns CDR1 MNHEY and CDR2 SVGAGI. The V gene end was trimmed by 6 bases and the J gene end by 7 bases; junction bases not matched to a gene: 7.

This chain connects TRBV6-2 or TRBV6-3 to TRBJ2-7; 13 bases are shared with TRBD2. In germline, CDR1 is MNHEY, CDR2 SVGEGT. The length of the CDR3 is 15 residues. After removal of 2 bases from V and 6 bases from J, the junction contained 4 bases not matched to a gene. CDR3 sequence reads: CASSYPGLAGREQYF. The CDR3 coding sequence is TGTGCCAGCAGTTACCCGGGACTAGCGGGGCGCGAGCAGTACTTC.

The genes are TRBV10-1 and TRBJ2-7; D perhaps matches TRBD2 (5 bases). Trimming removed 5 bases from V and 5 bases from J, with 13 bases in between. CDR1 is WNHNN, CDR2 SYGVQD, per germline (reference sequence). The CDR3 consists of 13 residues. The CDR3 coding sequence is TGCGCCAGCAGTTCAGCGGCTTTGAACGAGCAGTACTTC. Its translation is CASSSAALNEQYF.

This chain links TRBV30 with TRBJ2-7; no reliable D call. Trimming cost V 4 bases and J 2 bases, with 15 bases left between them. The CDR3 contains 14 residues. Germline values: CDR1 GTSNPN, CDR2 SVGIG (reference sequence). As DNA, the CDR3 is TGTGCCTGGAAGTATGGGCCCCAGGCCTACGAGCAGTACTTC. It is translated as CAWKYGPQAYEQYF.

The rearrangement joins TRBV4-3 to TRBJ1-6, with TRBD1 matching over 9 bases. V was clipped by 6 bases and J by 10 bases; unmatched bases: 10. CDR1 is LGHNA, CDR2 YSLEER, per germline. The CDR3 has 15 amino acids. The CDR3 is CASSQSGQGTSPLHF. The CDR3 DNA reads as TGCGCCAGCAGTCAATCGGGACAGGGCACATCACCCCTCCACTTT.

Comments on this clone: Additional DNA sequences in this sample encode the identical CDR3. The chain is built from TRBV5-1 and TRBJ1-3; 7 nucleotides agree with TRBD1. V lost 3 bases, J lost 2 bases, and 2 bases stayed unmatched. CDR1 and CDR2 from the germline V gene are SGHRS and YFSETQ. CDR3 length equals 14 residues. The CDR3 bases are TGCGCCAGCAGCTCAGGGACAGCTGGAAACACCATATATTTT. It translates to CASSSGTAGNTIYF.

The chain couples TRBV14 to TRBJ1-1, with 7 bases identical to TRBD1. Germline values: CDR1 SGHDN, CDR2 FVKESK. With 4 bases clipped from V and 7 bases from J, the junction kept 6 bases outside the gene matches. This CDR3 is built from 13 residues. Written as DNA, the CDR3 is TGTGCCAGCAGCCGACAGGGCTGGCGTGAAGCTTTCTTT. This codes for CASSRQGWREAFF.

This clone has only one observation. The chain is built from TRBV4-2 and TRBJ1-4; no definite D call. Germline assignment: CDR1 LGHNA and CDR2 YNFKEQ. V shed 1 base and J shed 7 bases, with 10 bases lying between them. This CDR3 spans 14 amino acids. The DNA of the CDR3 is TGTGCCAGCAGCCAAGGACGATCGGGTGAAAAACTGTTTTTT. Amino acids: CASSQGRSGEKLFF.

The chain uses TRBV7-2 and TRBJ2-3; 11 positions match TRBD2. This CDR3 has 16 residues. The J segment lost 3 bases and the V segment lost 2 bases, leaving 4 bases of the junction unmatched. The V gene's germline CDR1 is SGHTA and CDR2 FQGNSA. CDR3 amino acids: CASSLSTSGGTDTQYF. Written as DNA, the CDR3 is TGTGCCAGCAGCTTAAGTACTAGCGGGGGAACAGATACGCAGTATTTT. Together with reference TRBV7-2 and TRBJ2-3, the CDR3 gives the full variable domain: GAGVSQSPSNKVTEKGKDVELRCDPISGHTALYWYRQSLGQGLEFLIYFQGNSAPDKSGLPSDRFSAERTGGSVSTLTIQRTQQEDSAVYLCASSLSTSGGTDTQYFGPGTRLTVL.

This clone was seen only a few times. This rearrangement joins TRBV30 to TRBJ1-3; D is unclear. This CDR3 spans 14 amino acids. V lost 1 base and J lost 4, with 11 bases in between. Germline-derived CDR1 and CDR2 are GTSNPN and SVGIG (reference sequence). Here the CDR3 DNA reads TGTGCCTGGAGTGGCTGGGCAGTAGGAAACACCATATATTTT. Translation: CAWSGWAVGNTIYF.

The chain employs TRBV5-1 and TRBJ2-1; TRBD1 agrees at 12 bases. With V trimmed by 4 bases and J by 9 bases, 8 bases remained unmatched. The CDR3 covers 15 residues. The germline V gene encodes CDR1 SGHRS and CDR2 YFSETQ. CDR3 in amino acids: CASSAPGQGAGEQFF. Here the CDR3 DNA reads TGCGCCAGCAGCGCTCCGGGACAGGGGGCGGGTGAGCAGTTCTTC.

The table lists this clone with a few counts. In DNA form, the CDR3 reads TGTGCCACACTTTGGGGGCTAACGGGGAACACTGAAGCTTTCTTT. Its translation is CATLWGLTGNTEAFF. The chain employs TRBV6-5 and TRBJ1-1; perhaps TRBD1 as D (6 bases). Trimming removed 10 bases at V and 1 base at J, with 19 bases between. The germline V gene has CDR1 MNHEY and CDR2 SVGAGI. CDR3 length: 15 amino acids.

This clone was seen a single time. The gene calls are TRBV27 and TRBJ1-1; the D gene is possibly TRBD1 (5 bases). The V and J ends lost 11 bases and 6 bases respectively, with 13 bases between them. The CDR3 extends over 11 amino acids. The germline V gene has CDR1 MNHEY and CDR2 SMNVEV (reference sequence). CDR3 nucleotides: TGTGCCGATCTCTGGGGGGCTGAAGCTTTCTTT. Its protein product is CADLWGAEAFF.

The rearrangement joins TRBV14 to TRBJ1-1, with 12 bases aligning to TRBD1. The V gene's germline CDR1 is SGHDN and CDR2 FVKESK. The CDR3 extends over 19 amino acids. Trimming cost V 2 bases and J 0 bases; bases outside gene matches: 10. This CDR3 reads CASSQSHRDRGLLNTEAFF. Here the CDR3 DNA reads TGTGCCAGCAGCCAAAGTCACCGGGACAGGGGGCTCTTGAACACTGAAGCTTTCTTT.

CDR3 sequence (DNA): TGTGCCAGCAGTGAAGAGCTCCAGGGCCCCTACTATAGCAATCAGCCCCAGCATTTT. Its protein product is CASSEELQGPYYSNQPQHF. V and J are TRBV6-1 and TRBJ1-5; maybe TRBD1 (5 bases). The germline CDR1 and CDR2 sequences are MNHNS and SASEGT. The V and J ends lost 1 base and 0 bases respectively, with 19 bases between them. The CDR3 is made up of 19 amino acids.

The CDR3 DNA sequence: TGTGCCAGCAGCCCTTCCAGGGGAAACTATGGCTACACCTTC. Protein product: CASSPSRGNYGYTF. The chain employs TRBV28 and TRBJ1-2; D might be TRBD1 (6 bases). CDR1 MDHEN and CDR2 SYDVKM come from the germline V gene. The CDR3 loop spans 14 amino acids. Trimming left V 6 bases short and J 2 bases short, with 13 bases between.